Listed below are T cell receptor beta chains from one sample, sequenced in a study of response to subunit inactivated influenza vaccine. TCRdb itself ran the RT-PCR reads through MiXCR, one entry per CDR3 protein. The sample lists just under 550,000 distinct CDR3 sequences; around 25% were seen once. The sample was also linked to a second study, of T cells expressing NK-cell markers.

This specimen consisted of CD4+ T cells sorted from PBMCs, obtained 11 to 12 days after vaccination. The receptors were gathered from a middle-aged man who received an inactivated influenza vaccine. CDR3s leave out the opening cysteine and the closing phenylalanine or tryptophan. D genes are given only for firm matches.

J: TRBJ2-1
V: TRBV10-3
D: -
CDR3: AIRRYNEQF

J: TRBJ2-7
V: TRBV3-1
D: TRBD2
CDR3: ASSQGSTGGPYEQY

J: TRBJ1-5
V: TRBV12-3/TRBV12-4
D: -
CDR3: ASSQRNQPQH

J: TRBJ2-3
V: TRBV28
D: -
CDR3: ASLDSVIYTDTQY

J: TRBJ2-5
V: TRBV24-1
D: TRBD1
CDR3: ATSDKKQGARETQY

J: TRBJ2-4
V: TRBV29-1
D: -
CDR3: SVADLANIQY

J: TRBJ1-5
V: TRBV7-2
D: -
CDR3: ASSLNPRGDQPQH

J: TRBJ1-5
V: TRBV28
D: -
CDR3: ASRPVGAGNQPQH

J: TRBJ2-5
V: TRBV29-1
D: -
CDR3: SVLLQGKTQY

J: TRBJ1-4
V: TRBV10-2
D: TRBD1
CDR3: ASSEGQALNEKLF

J: TRBJ1-5
V: TRBV20-1
D: TRBD1
CDR3: SASGTVGQPQH

J: TRBJ2-1
V: TRBV29-1
D: TRBD2
CDR3: SSPGLASRNEQF

J: TRBJ2-2
V: TRBV12-3/TRBV12-4
D: -
CDR3: ASYSYTGELF

J: TRBJ1-6
V: TRBV6-5
D: -
CDR3: ASSFDRSNSPLH

J: TRBJ2-3
V: TRBV6-5
D: -
CDR3: ASSYSSRGGTDTQY

J: TRBJ2-1
V: TRBV4-3
D: TRBD1
CDR3: ASSREPGQGDNEQF

J: TRBJ2-5
V: TRBV7-9
D: -
CDR3: ASISGGRETQY

J: TRBJ1-3
V: TRBV4-1
D: -
CDR3: ASSQGVSSGNTIY

J: TRBJ1-1
V: TRBV29-1
D: TRBD1
CDR3: SVERGRGTEAF

J: TRBJ1-1
V: TRBV30
D: -
CDR3: AWSVLGNTEAF

J: TRBJ2-5
V: TRBV19
D: -
CDR3: ASSIASRSEETQY

J: TRBJ2-7
V: TRBV9
D: -
CDR3: ASSPGLAVRYEQY

J: TRBJ1-6
V: TRBV3-1
D: -
CDR3: ASSQGTAVRNSPLH

J: TRBJ2-1
V: TRBV24-1
D: -
CDR3: ATSDLDEQF

J: TRBJ2-7
V: TRBV6-5
D: -
CDR3: ASGSSYEQY

J: TRBJ2-1
V: TRBV12-3/TRBV12-4
D: -
CDR3: ASRGPIAPHNEQF

J: TRBJ1-1
V: TRBV9
D: -
CDR3: ASSVVGGMNTEAF

J: TRBJ2-1
V: TRBV3-1
D: -
CDR3: ASSQDSRIINEQF

J: TRBJ1-1
V: TRBV19
D: -
CDR3: ASRPGTANTEAF

J: TRBJ1-5
V: TRBV28
D: TRBD1
CDR3: ASSFGQVFGQPQH

J: TRBJ2-3
V: TRBV11-2
D: -
CDR3: ASSRPRQPQGGTDTQY

J: TRBJ2-3
V: TRBV28
D: -
CDR3: ASRYTDTQY

J: TRBJ2-3
V: TRBV6-2/TRBV6-3
D: TRBD1
CDR3: ASSYAGTGRVETQY

J: TRBJ2-1
V: TRBV3-1
D: TRBD2
CDR3: ATKAGLSYNEQF

J: TRBJ1-1
V: TRBV11-1
D: TRBD1
CDR3: ASSFQEITGGGMNTEAF

J: TRBJ2-2
V: TRBV2
D: -
CDR3: ASSEGSPGELF

J: TRBJ1-1
V: TRBV5-6
D: -
CDR3: ASSLVGGHSNTEAF

J: TRBJ1-2
V: TRBV12-3/TRBV12-4
D: -
CDR3: ASSLGTGRYGYT

J: TRBJ1-1
V: TRBV9
D: TRBD1
CDR3: ASSADLRGLRRNTEAF

J: TRBJ2-1
V: TRBV20-1
D: -
CDR3: SASGLAEQF

J: TRBJ2-1
V: TRBV19
D: -
CDR3: ASSKQGNSYNEQF

J: TRBJ1-4
V: TRBV19
D: -
CDR3: ASSPGPRTTEKLF

J: TRBJ2-1
V: TRBV28
D: TRBD2
CDR3: ASTSWRGTHYNEQF

J: TRBJ2-1
V: TRBV20-1
D: TRBD2
CDR3: SARVASGLSYNEQF

J: TRBJ2-3
V: TRBV4-1
D: -
CDR3: ASSQVVRGTDTQY

J: TRBJ1-3
V: TRBV20-1
D: -
CDR3: SARDPQGRGNTIY

J: TRBJ2-4
V: TRBV7-9
D: -
CDR3: ASSLGTNLAKNIQY

J: TRBJ2-7
V: TRBV7-2
D: TRBD1
CDR3: ASGGQGVLLSEQY

J: TRBJ2-7
V: TRBV4-3
D: TRBD1
CDR3: ASSQDPGQGTGEQY

J: TRBJ2-3
V: TRBV20-1
D: TRBD2
CDR3: SVILAGARTDTQY

J: TRBJ2-7
V: TRBV11-3
D: TRBD1
CDR3: ASSFTGQGTSEQY